This T cell receptor beta chain came from a study of T cells in tumors and immune-related adverse events. Sequenced by immunoSEQ multiplex PCR; TCRdb stores in-frame clones only, minus some. The sample lists about 20,000 clones, about 93% seen once, with 1.2% to 1.5% in the top ten. V lost 5 bases and J 3 bases, leaving 5 bases between the germline ends. The germline gives CDR1 DFQATT, CDR2 SNEGSKA (reference sequence). The CDR3 has 11 amino acids. The clonotype comes from a female donor with metastatic renal cell carcinoma. Here the sequenced sample was lymph node tissue, taken from a patient treated with anti-PD-1 therapy. The V call is TRBV20-1, the J call TRBJ2-1, with D uncertain. DNA for the CDR3: TGCAGTGCTCGACGCTACAATGAGCAGTTCTTC. This translates into CSARRYNEQFF.